A single sample gave rise to the 25 T cell receptor beta chains below, sequenced in a study of CD8+CD57+ T cells in acquired aplastic anemia. Genomic DNA served as template for TCR beta VDJ and CDR3 profiling. TCRdb processed the reads anew with MiXCR; each CDR3 protein has one entry. The sample includes about 180,000 distinct CDR3 sequences, roughly half of them seen just once. Sequencing input: sorted CD4+, CD8+, or CD8+CD57+ T cells (not recorded which) from PBMCs. These receptors were obtained from a human donor in good health.

This clonotype was picked up many times. V usage is TRBV7-8 and J usage is TRBJ2-5; a weak D match, TRBD2 (6 bases). V lost 0 bases, J lost 3 bases, and 14 bases lay in between. Germline assignment: CDR1 SGHVS and CDR2 FQNEAQ. The CDR3 runs 16 residues. This CDR3 reads CASSLAWPSAEETQYF. The CDR3 region has the DNA TGTGCCAGCAGCTTAGCGTGGCCTAGCGCAGAAGAGACCCAGTACTTC.

As regards this clonotype: With a much larger clone just one base away, this may be a read error. The chain couples TRBV6-1 to TRBJ2-7; D may match TRBD1 or TRBD2 (5 bases each). CDR1 MNHNS and CDR2 SASEGT come from the germline V gene. V lost 5 bases and J 6 bases, leaving 14 bases between the germline ends. This CDR3 contains 13 residues. Here the CDR3 DNA reads TGTGCCAGCAGTCTTTCCGGGGCATGCGAGCAGTACTTC. The encoded protein is CASSLSGACEQYF.

This chain joins TRBV19 and TRBJ1-2; D is possibly TRBD1 (6 bases). With 6 bases removed from V and 4 bases from J, the gap between germline ends came to 12 bases. Germline CDR1 reads LNHDA; CDR2 reads SQIVND (reference sequence). The CDR3 has 13 amino acids. The CDR3, as DNA: TGTGCCAGTAGGACCGGGACACTCTATGGCTACACCTTC. It is translated as CASRTGTLYGYTF.

This clonotype was picked up many times. The chain uses TRBV6-6 and TRBJ2-5, with D possibly TRBD2 on 6 matching bases. V gave up 4 bases and J gave up 2 bases, with 11 bases separating them. Germline CDR1 is MNHNY and CDR2 is SVGAGI (reference sequence). The CDR3 consists of 14 residues. Here the CDR3 reads CASSFGTQQETQYF. The CDR3 region has the DNA TGTGCCAGCAGTTTCGGGACTCAGCAAGAGACCCAGTACTTC.

This chain joins TRBV7-6 and TRBJ1-6; D remains unclear. Trimming cost V 5 bases and J 9 bases, with 11 bases left between them. Germline V gene data show CDR1 as SGHVS and CDR2 as FNYEAQ. The CDR3 is 13 residues long. CDR3 region: CASSQSWSSPLHF. The CDR3, as DNA: TGTGCCAGCAGCCAATCGTGGAGTTCACCCCTCCACTTT.

The chain joins TRBV9 to TRBJ2-5; TRBD1 is a possible D gene (5 bases). The V gene lost 4 bases and the J gene lost 7 bases, with 20 bases spanning the gap. Per germline, CDR1 SGDLS and CDR2 YYNGEE. This CDR3 spans 15 amino acids. In nucleotides, the CDR3 is TGTGCCAGCAGCCGGAGAGTTGACAGCACGCGGACCCAGTACTTC. This gives the protein CASSRRVDSTRTQYF.

The gene calls are TRBV18 and TRBJ2-7, with TRBD1 as a possible D gene (6 bases). The CDR3 has 13 residues. Trimming took 3 bases from V and 5 from J, leaving 11 bases between them. Germline V lookup: CDR1 KGHSH, CDR2 LQKENI. The CDR3 reads CASSPAQGDEQYF. The CDR3 DNA is TGTGCCAGCTCACCGGCACAGGGAGACGAGCAGTACTTC.

Ten or more counts support this clonotype. The rearrangement uses TRBV4-2 and TRBJ1-5; D not certain. The V end was cut by 0 bases, the J end by 7 bases, with 10 bases between. The CDR3 totals 14 residues. Germline V gene lookup returns CDR1 LGHNA and CDR2 YNFKEQ. CDR3 sequence (DNA): TGTGCCAGCAGCCAAGATTTGGGCGGGCAGCCCCAGCATTTT. It translates to CASSQDLGGQPQHF.

The chain employs TRBV29-1 and TRBJ1-2; the D is unclear. Trimming took off 5 bases at V and 8 bases at J, with 21 bases between the two ends. This CDR3 spans 14 amino acids. Per the germline V gene, CDR1 is SQVTM and CDR2 is ANQGSEA. CDR3 sequence reads: CSVPPLTFLMGYTF. CDR3 DNA: TGCAGCGTTCCTCCCCTGACCTTCCTGATGGGCTACACCTTC.

This clonotype was seen ten or more times. The chain joins TRBV4-2 to TRBJ2-1; 12 nucleotides match TRBD2. Germline trimming cut 4 bases from V and 5 bases from J; bases unmatched to any gene: 15. The CDR3 has 19 amino acids. In germline, CDR1 is LGHNA, CDR2 YNFKEQ. CDR3 in amino acids: CASSPRLAGAGEGNNEQFF. The CDR3 DNA reads TGTGCCAGCAGCCCGAGACTAGCGGGAGCCGGGGAGGGGAACAATGAGCAGTTCTTC.

The CDR3: CSVAGLAGGYEQETQYF. CDR3 bases: TGCAGCGTTGCTGGGCTAGCGGGGGGGTATGAACAAGAGACCCAGTACTTC. The chain has TRBV29-1 and TRBJ2-5; 12 bases line up with TRBD2. The V gene's germline CDR1 is SQVTM and CDR2 ANQGSEA. V lost 4 bases, J lost 2 bases, and 11 bases stayed unmatched. This CDR3 region has 17 residues.

The genes are TRBV24-1 and TRBJ2-3, with 14 nucleotides matching TRBD2. The CDR3 totals 17 residues. Germline V gene sequence: CDR1 KGHDR, CDR2 SFDVKD. V gave up 5 bases and J gave up 5 bases; unmatched junction bases: 8. CDR3 sequence (DNA): TGTGCCACCAGTGGGGGGCTGGGACTAGCGGGAGAAGATACGCAGTATTTT. Translated: CATSGGLGLAGEDTQYF.

Concerning this clonotype itself: With a much larger clone just one base away, this may be a read error. The chain carries TRBV20-1 and TRBJ1-5; perhaps TRBD1 as D (5 bases). This CDR3 spans 12 amino acids. Germline CDR1 is DFQATT and CDR2 is SNEGSKA (reference sequence). The CDR3 protein is CSASAGSQPQRF. The DNA for the CDR3 is TGCAGTGCTAGTGCAGGGAGTCAGCCCCAGCGTTTT.

This clonotype was detected only a few times. The genes are TRBV7-8 and TRBJ2-4; D might be TRBD2 (5 bases). Between the trimmed V and J ends, which lost 5 bases and 8 bases, there was a span of 19 bases. This CDR3 is 15 amino acids long. Germline-derived CDR1 and CDR2 are SGHVS and FQNEAQ. This CDR3 is CASSPRRGFGDIQYF. CDR3 sequence (DNA): TGTGCCAGCAGCCCCAGACGGGGTTTTGGGGACATTCAGTACTTC.

The chain links TRBV7-9 to TRBJ1-1; D is perhaps TRBD1 (5 bases). Trimming took 2 bases from V and 1 from J, leaving 11 bases between them. There are 15 residues in the CDR3. Germline CDR1 is SEHNR and CDR2 is FQNEAQ (reference sequence). Here the CDR3 reads CASSLLSGGNTEAFF. The CDR3 region has the DNA TGTGCCAGCAGCTTACTCTCGGGGGGGAACACTGAAGCTTTCTTT.

The chain carries TRBV11-1 and TRBJ2-7; weak D call: TRBD1 (6 bases). V lost 0 bases and J lost 3, with 15 bases in between. Germline loops: CDR1 SGHAT, CDR2 FQDESV (reference sequence). CDR3 length: 16 amino acids. The CDR3 here is CASSLASEGVGYEQYF. CDR3 in DNA: TGTGCCAGCAGCTTAGCCTCCGAGGGGGTTGGCTACGAGCAGTACTTC.

This clonotype occurred once. The V call is TRBV15, the J call TRBJ2-1; 7 positions match TRBD2. The CDR3 has 15 residues. In germline, CDR1 is LNHNV, CDR2 YYDKDF (reference sequence). V lost 1 base and J lost 8; bases outside the gene matches: 8. The CDR3, as DNA: TGTGCCACCAGCAGAGGGGGGGGGGTACTGGATGAGCAGTTCTTC. Its translation: CATSRGGGVLDEQFF.

The chain has TRBV25-1 and TRBJ2-7; D may be TRBD1 (6 bases). Trimming left V 6 bases short and J 6 bases short, with 18 bases between. The CDR3 covers 14 residues. Germline assignment: CDR1 MGHDK and CDR2 SYGVNS. The DNA for the CDR3 is TGTGCCAGCAGCCAAGAACAAGCCAGGGGCGAGCAGTACTTC. This codes for CASSQEQARGEQYF.

This clonotype was seen at least ten times. The chain combines TRBV10-3 with TRBJ1-5, with 7 nucleotides matching TRBD1. Germline V gene data show CDR1 as ENHRY and CDR2 as SYGVKD. This CDR3 contains 13 residues. V gave up 5 bases and J gave up 4 bases; unmatched junction bases: 2. This CDR3 is CAISKDRNQPQHF. DNA of the CDR3: TGTGCCATCAGTAAGGACAGGAATCAGCCCCAGCATTTT.

The V and J genes are TRBV7-9 and TRBJ1-2, with D hard to call. The CDR3 is made up of 11 amino acids. CDR1 is SEHNR and CDR2 is FQNEAQ in the germline V gene (reference sequence). V was cut by 6 bases and J by 3 bases, with 5 bases left in between. The CDR3 sequence is CASSRDYGYTF. For the CDR3, the DNA is TGTGCCAGCAGTCGCGACTATGGCTACACCTTC.

This clonotype was counted once. V and J are TRBV29-1 and TRBJ2-5; TRBD2 matches at 8 bases. Germline V gives CDR1 SQVTM, CDR2 ANQGSEA. The CDR3 loop spans 12 amino acids. J gave up 4 bases and V 7 bases, and 5 bases lay outside the gene matches. CDR3 region: CSGWSGGETQYF. DNA for the CDR3: TGCAGCGGTTGGAGCGGGGGAGAGACCCAGTACTTC.

This chain uses TRBV14 with TRBJ1-1; D is unclear. V lost 4 bases and J 5 bases, leaving 8 bases between the germline ends. Per the germline V gene, CDR1 is SGHDN and CDR2 is FVKESK. This CDR3 is built from 12 residues. The CDR3 nucleotides are TGTGCCAGCAGCCGATATTTGACTGAAGCTTTCTTT. Translating gives CASSRYLTEAFF.

The table lists this clonotype with many counts. J is TRBJ2-5 and V is TRBV20-1, with a possible D match to TRBD2 (5 bases). Looked up from germline, CDR1 is DFQATT and CDR2 is SNEGSKA (reference sequence). Between the trimmed V and J ends, which lost 2 bases and 5 bases, there was a span of 18 bases. This CDR3 spans 15 amino acids. In nucleotides, the CDR3 is TGCAGTGCTAGACCACCCCGGGGTTTAAGGGAGACCCAGTACTTC. Translation: CSARPPRGLRETQYF.

The chain uses TRBV10-1 and TRBJ2-1; D call uncertain. The CDR3 is 17 residues long. Germline V lookup: CDR1 WNHNN, CDR2 SYGVQD (reference sequence). The V and J ends lost 0 bases and 3 bases respectively, with 15 bases between them. CDR3 nucleotides: TGCGCCAGCAGTGAGTCGAAAAAGGGCAACTACTACAATGAGCAGTTCTTC. This sequence encodes CASSESKKGNYYNEQFF.

To note about this clonotype: This may come from a read error, since a much larger clone is one base off. This chain joins TRBV6-1 and TRBJ2-7; TRBD2 matches 7 bases. This CDR3 has 15 amino acids. Germline assignment: CDR1 MNHNS and CDR2 SASEGT. Trimming at V came to 4 bases and at J to 2 bases, leaving 8 bases not matched to a gene. In DNA form, the CDR3 reads TGTGCCAGCAGTGCCTCTAGCGGAATCCCCTACGAGCAGTACTTC. Encoded protein: CASSASSGIPYEQYF.